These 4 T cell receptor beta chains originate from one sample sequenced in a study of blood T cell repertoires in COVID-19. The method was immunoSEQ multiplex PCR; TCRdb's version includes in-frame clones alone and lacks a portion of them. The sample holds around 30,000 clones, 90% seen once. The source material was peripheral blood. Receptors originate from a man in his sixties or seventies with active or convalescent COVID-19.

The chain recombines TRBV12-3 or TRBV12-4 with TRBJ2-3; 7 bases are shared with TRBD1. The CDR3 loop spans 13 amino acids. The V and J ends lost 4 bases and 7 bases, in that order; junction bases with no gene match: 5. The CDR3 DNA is TGTGCCAGCAGTTGGGGGACAGTTTATACGCAGTATTTT. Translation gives CASSWGTVYTQYF.

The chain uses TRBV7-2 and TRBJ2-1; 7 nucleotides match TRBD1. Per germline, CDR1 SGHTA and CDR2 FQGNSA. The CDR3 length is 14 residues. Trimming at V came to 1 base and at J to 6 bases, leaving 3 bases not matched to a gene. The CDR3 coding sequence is TGTGCCAGCAGCTTAGAAAGGACAGGCAATGAGCAGTTCTTC. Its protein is CASSLERTGNEQFF.

As DNA, the CDR3 is TGTGCCAGCAACAGGGCGGGCACCGGGGAGCTGTTTTTT. Its protein product is CASNRAGTGELFF. This chain links TRBV12-3 or TRBV12-4 with TRBJ2-2; D possibly corresponds to TRBD1 (6 bases). V dropped 7 bases and J dropped 4 bases, with 10 bases sitting between them. The CDR3 has 13 amino acids.

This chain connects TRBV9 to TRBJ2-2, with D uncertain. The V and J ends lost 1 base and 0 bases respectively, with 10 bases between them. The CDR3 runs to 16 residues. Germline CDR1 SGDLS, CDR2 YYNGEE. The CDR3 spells CASSVNWQTNTGELFF. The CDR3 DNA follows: TGTGCCAGCAGCGTAAATTGGCAGACGAACACCGGGGAGCTGTTTTTT.